This T cell receptor (beta chain) stems from a study of T cells in Graves' hyperthyroidism and ophthalmopathy (dated by TCRdb to about 2019). Turning to the overall study: Peripheral blood was sampled at the time of initial diagnosis, prior to any treatment. TCR V-J signatures able to tell the groups apart were searched for in a discovery cohort of 90 to 100 patients, of whom over 40 had Graves' ophthalmopathy and more than 55 had stable Graves' hyperthyroidism. Prospective prediction of ophthalmopathy was tested in an independent validation cohort of 18 hyperthyroidism patients and 15 to 17 patients who later progressed to ophthalmopathy. The 100 discovery patients were divided at random into training and test sets in a 7:3 ratio. Thyroid tissue and blood T-cell repertoires from about six Graves' hyperthyroidism patients were also compared in the study. After blood sampling, hyperthyroidism patients were treated with methimazole at a starting dose of 30 mg daily, and ophthalmopathy patients were treated with high-dose intravenous methylprednisolone. The paper reports TCR Vbeta CDR3 sequencing of roughly 140 peripheral blood samples: some 41 ophthalmopathy, over 70 hyperthyroidism and approximately 17 progressor patients. What the authors observed across the whole study: Most expanded thyroid clonotypes (frequency above 0.001) were also found in blood, which suggests that blood repertoires may mirror thyroid immune responses. In validation, the model predicted progression to ophthalmopathy a median of approximately 6.3 months before onset, with approximately 70% sensitivity and 72.22% specificity. A model built on a 13 V-J signature distinguished ophthalmopathy from stable hyperthyroidism, reaching 87.88% sensitivity and about 81% specificity in cross-validation and 80%/75% in testing. Sample size was not statistically predetermined, and investigators were not blinded to group allocation.

Stable Graves' hyperthyroidism was defined as the absence of progression to ophthalmopathy over 18 months of follow-up. Hyperthyroidism patients were aged 18 to 65 years and newly diagnosed, with disease duration of less than 2 months. Exclusion was applied to patients with uncontrolled infections, other autoimmune diseases, pregnancy or lactation. Clinical symptoms, serum thyroxine and TRAb, thyroid ultrasound, and orbital computed tomography formed the basis for the diagnoses. PBMCs were isolated from about 10 ml of fresh peripheral blood by Ficoll-Paque density gradient centrifugation. Total RNA was extracted with Trizol reagent, and quality was checked on an Agilent 2100 Bioanalyzer. The TCR beta CDR3 regions were amplified from the RNA transcripts. A first-round RT-PCR of the TCR CDR3 used the HTBI primer set with the Qiagen OneStep RT-PCR kit. A second multiplex PCR round built the libraries, followed by size selection and purification. The libraries were sequenced on an Illumina HiSeq2000 using paired-end 100 bp reads. On the study's bioinformatics: SOAPnuke was used to process the raw data, throwing out any read that contained adapters or uncalled bases, had a mean Phred below 15, or lacked an exact constant-primer or identifier match. High-quality paired reads were merged using COPE v1.2.5, and each unique nucleotide sequence was defined as a clonotype. Clonotypes were aligned to IMGT TRBV, TRBD and TRBJ reference segments using MiTCR v1.1. Only V-J combinations with frequency above 0.0001, covering approximately 99% of repertoires, were analysed. A TCS score was defined as the ratio between F50 (clonal expansion) and ExV (chaos), using BLOSUM62-based TCRdist between CDR3 peptides within each V-J. Welch's t-statistics and random forest reduced 500 to 650 V-J features to 13, which were used in a naive Bayes classifier (R e1071). The raw public data were reprocessed by TCRdb itself: fastp quality trimming at Q25, MiXCR clonotype calling, in-frame beta chains only. Rows with one shared CDR3 protein collapse into an entry with the most common genes and DNA. TCRdb assigned the V and J calls; the authors' analysis was not used. Present in this sample are 100,000 to 130,000 distinct CDR3 sequences, approximately 15% of which were seen just once. Roughly 40% of the sample goes to the ten largest clones.

Ten or more counts support this clonotype. Its antigen remains unidentified. It has no much larger one-base neighbor in the sample; base qualities were not kept. Sequences were obtained from blood. The sequence was obtained from a woman aged 50 to 65 with Graves' hyperthyroidism.

This receptor has the CDR3 CASSSRAGDTQYF. The DNA sequence is given as TGTGCCAGCAGTAGCAGAGCGGGAGATACGCAGTATTTT. The sequence links TRBV7-9 to TRBJ2-3, with a tentative D gene TRBD2 over 6 matching bases. Based on the germline V gene (reference sequence), the CDR1 and CDR2 sequences are SEHNR and FQNEAQ. Trimming costs V 6 bases and J 5 bases, and their ends lie 12 bases apart. The CDR3 measures 13 amino acids from cysteine to phenylalanine. CDR3 DNA is the only sequence kept; it has 39 bases, read in frame from the first base.